These 2 T cell receptor beta chains originate from one sample sequenced in a study of CD8 T cells in Susac syndrome. The authors reverse transcribed roughly 0.5 to 1 ug RNA with random hexamers. TCRdb re-analysed the immunoSEQ multiplex PCR reads in MiXCR, keeping a single row per CDR3 protein. The sample contains 140,000 to 150,000 distinct CDR3 sequences, roughly 95% of which appear only once. Sequenced input: CD4+ T cells from PBMCs. The receptors shown here come from a human donor in good health.

V and J are TRBV9 and TRBJ2-2, with 9 positions matching TRBD1. The trim removed 3 bases at V and 6 bases at J, leaving 6 bases unmatched. Per germline, CDR1 SGDLS and CDR2 YYNGEE. CDR3 length equals 15 residues. The CDR3 here is CASSANTGGSGELFF. The CDR3 DNA reads TGTGCCAGCAGCGCGAACACAGGGGGCTCCGGGGAGCTGTTTTTT.

The chain uses TRBV2 and TRBJ2-1, with unresolved D. The CDR3 is made up of 15 amino acids. Germline CDR1 SNHLY, CDR2 FYNNEI. V was trimmed by 0 bases and J by 2 bases, leaving 8 bases between them. CDR3 region: CASSEAEDAYNEQFF. DNA of the CDR3: TGTGCCAGCAGTGAAGCGGAAGACGCCTACAATGAGCAGTTCTTC.